The 23 T cell receptor beta chains given below trace back to one sample, sequenced in a study of monozygotic twins with inflammatory bowel disease. TCRdb reprocessed the 5' RACE reads; each CDR3 protein has one entry and no DNA is given. The table gives hundreds of thousands of distinct CDR3 sequences; the top ten clones make up about 5% of it. Input material: blood. These TCRs come from a human donor with ulcerative colitis or Crohn's disease, or a healthy co-twin of an affected twin (not recorded which).

The chain couples TRBV9 to TRBJ1-1. Germline-derived CDR1 and CDR2 are SGDLS and YYNGEE. This CDR3 contains 12 residues. The CDR3 is CASSVGLSEAFF.

The V call is TRBV6-2 or TRBV6-3, the J call TRBJ2-1; TCRdb gives TRBD2 as the D gene, but with no DNA this cannot be confirmed. Germline CDR1 MNHEY, CDR2 SVGEGT. There are 16 residues in the CDR3. The CDR3 spells CASSYGRGTSRNEQFF.

The rearrangement joins TRBV12-3 or TRBV12-4 to TRBJ2-5; no DNA is available, so the TRBD1 call from TCRdb remains unchecked. The CDR3 sequence is 16 residues long. The CDR3 loop is CASSQWSTGVFETQYF.

This sequence joins TRBV24-1 and TRBJ2-3; checking the TCRdb D call of TRBD1 is not possible without DNA. This CDR3 contains 16 residues. CDR1 is KGHDR, CDR2 SFDVKD, per germline. The CDR3 is CATQGGRGEYTDTQYF.

CDR3 protein: CASSPTSASTHEQYF. The rearrangement joins TRBV18 to TRBJ2-7; the TCRdb call, TRBD2, lacks DNA for checking. The CDR3 runs to 15 residues. Germline CDR1 KGHSH, CDR2 LQKENI.

The chain employs TRBV6-1 and TRBJ1-5; the D call from TCRdb, TRBD1, cannot be confirmed without DNA. Germline assignment: CDR1 MNHNS and CDR2 SASEGT. There are 16 residues in the CDR3. The CDR3 protein is CASSEWGRQGPQPQHF.

The genes are TRBV28 and TRBJ2-3; TCRdb's D call of TRBD2 is untestable without DNA. CDR3 length: 16 amino acids. Germline V gives CDR1 MDHEN, CDR2 SYDVKM. The CDR3 sequence: CASSFGAGGGTDTQYF.

V and J are TRBV5-1 and TRBJ1-5. CDR1 is SGHRS and CDR2 is YFSETQ in the germline V gene. The CDR3 has 14 residues. CDR3 residues: CASSPDGGNQPQHF.

The chain's CDR3 is CASRQQETQYF. The gene calls are TRBV5-1 and TRBJ2-5. Per the germline V gene, CDR1 is SGHRS and CDR2 is YFSETQ. There are 11 residues in the CDR3.

The chain joins TRBV9 to TRBJ1-2; TCRdb selects TRBD1, and the lack of DNA leaves this call unchecked. Germline CDR1 is SGDLS and CDR2 is YYNGEE. This CDR3 region has 15 residues. CDR3 in amino acids: CASSLQTGGSGGYTF.

V and J are TRBV18 and TRBJ2-1. Germline values: CDR1 KGHSH, CDR2 LQKENI. This CDR3 region has 14 residues. This CDR3 reads CASSVQGSYNEQFF.

The rearrangement uses TRBV7-2 and TRBJ1-3; no DNA is available, so the TRBD1 call from TCRdb remains unchecked. The germline V gene encodes CDR1 SGHTA and CDR2 FQGNSA. There are 15 residues in the CDR3. This chain's CDR3 is CASSPGGFSGNTIYF.

This rearrangement joins TRBV12-2 to TRBJ1-2; TCRdb picks TRBD1, but there is no DNA to check that call. TRBV12-2 counts as a pseudogene. The CDR3 runs to 14 residues. CDR3 sequence reads: CASRYRGPNYGYTF.

The chain recombines TRBV4-2 with TRBJ2-6. The germline V gene has CDR1 LGHNA and CDR2 YNFKEQ. This CDR3 has 16 amino acids. The chain's CDR3 is CASSQDQASGANVLTF.

The genes are TRBV7-2 and TRBJ2-1. The CDR3 consists of 11 residues. CDR1 SGHTA and CDR2 FQGNSA come from the germline V gene. This chain's CDR3 is CASRMWNEQFF.

The CDR3 protein is CASSTPMAAFF. The chain combines TRBV7-2 with TRBJ1-1; lacking DNA, the TRBD1 call made by TCRdb goes unchecked. CDR3 length: 11 residues. Germline V gene lookup returns CDR1 SGHTA and CDR2 FQGNSA.

This rearrangement joins TRBV20-1 to TRBJ2-3; TCRdb calls TRBD2, which cannot be checked without DNA. From germline, CDR1 is DFQATT and CDR2 SNEGSKA (reference sequence). CDR3 size: 13 residues. The CDR3 is CSARERGGSTQYF.

The rearrangement joins TRBV12-3 or TRBV12-4 to TRBJ2-7; checking the TCRdb D call of TRBD1 is not possible without DNA. CDR3 size: 13 residues. Here the CDR3 reads CASTRDTTYEQYF.

This sequence joins TRBV9 and TRBJ2-1. The CDR3 has 14 amino acids. Germline loops: CDR1 SGDLS, CDR2 YYNGEE. The CDR3 spells CASSATISYNEQFF.

V is TRBV12-3 or TRBV12-4 and J is TRBJ2-1; TCRdb names TRBD1, which stays unverified in the absence of DNA. The CDR3 loop spans 12 amino acids. The CDR3 sequence is CASSPDRAVSFF.

This chain links TRBV5-5 with TRBJ2-3; TCRdb indicates TRBD2, and absent DNA this call remains unverified. The CDR3 covers 16 residues. Germline CDR1 and CDR2: SGHKS and YYEKEE (reference sequence). CDR3 in amino acids: CASSGGLAGATDTQYF.

The chain combines TRBV28 with TRBJ2-7. Germline lookup yields CDR1 MDHEN and CDR2 SYDVKM. The CDR3 sequence is 12 residues long. CDR3: CATGSRTYEQYF.

The chain is built from TRBV12-3 or TRBV12-4 and TRBJ2-3; lacking DNA, the TRBD2 call made by TCRdb goes unchecked. This CDR3 spans 16 amino acids. This CDR3 reads CASSLGAAGGSDTQYF.